The 31 T cell receptor beta chains given below trace back to one sample, sequenced in a study of T cells in Graves' hyperthyroidism and ophthalmopathy (dated by TCRdb to the late 2010s). The protocol used for the library was multiplex PCR. The run used an Illumina HiSeq 2000. Amplification of TCR beta CDR3 regions was carried out from RNA transcripts. The first round of RT-PCR for the TCR CDR3 was performed with the HTBI primer set and the Qiagen OneStep RT-PCR kit. TCRdb redid the processing of the public reads, applying fastp at Q25 and MiXCR, and retained in-frame beta chains. Merged by CDR3 protein, the rows form single entries marked with the most common genes and DNA. The sample contains some 300,000 distinct CDR3 sequences, more than 10% of them found a single time. The ten largest clones add up to almost 8% of the sample. What was sequenced was blood. These receptors were taken from a woman in her thirties with Graves' hyperthyroidism that later progressed to Graves' ophthalmopathy.

The sample holds many counts of this clonotype. This rearrangement joins TRBV2 to TRBJ1-5; D is perhaps TRBD1 (5 bases). The V gene's germline CDR1 is SNHLY and CDR2 FYNNEI. V was trimmed by 7 bases and J by 2 bases, leaving 12 bases between them. CDR3 length equals 14 residues. The CDR3: CASTTGPGNQPQHF. The CDR3 DNA is TGTGCCAGCACTACGGGACCGGGCAATCAGCCCCAGCATTTT. Full variable domain (remainder filled in from reference TRBV2 and TRBJ1-5): EPEVTQTPSHQVTQMGQEVILRCVPISNHLYFYWYRQILGQKVEFLVSFYNNEISEKSEIFDDQFSVERPDGSNFTLKIRSTKLEDSAMYFCASTTGPGNQPQHFGDGTRLSIL.

This clonotype appeared many times. This chain joins TRBV7-2 and TRBJ2-3; D perhaps matches TRBD2 (5 bases). This CDR3 region has 14 residues. Germline loops: CDR1 SGHTA, CDR2 FQGNSA. Trimming took off 1 base at V and 6 bases at J, with 11 bases between the two ends. The CDR3 DNA is TGTGCCAGCAGCTTAGATCGGGGTCTCGATACGCAGTATTTT. It specifies CASSLDRGLDTQYF.

This clonotype was observed a handful of times. This may be a read error: a much more frequent sequence differs by one nucleotide. The chain links TRBV27 to TRBJ2-2; the D gene is possibly TRBD2 (6 bases). CDR3 size: 16 residues. Germline lookup yields CDR1 MNHEY and CDR2 SMNVEV (reference sequence). This CDR3 reads CAGSFSGSVNTGELFF. CDR3 coding DNA: TGTGCCGGCAGTTTTTCCGGGAGTGTCAACACCGGGGAGCTGTTTTTT.

This clonotype has ten or more counts. The chain has TRBV20-1 and TRBJ2-5; no reliable D call. The CDR3 sequence is 13 residues long. V was clipped by 4 bases and J by 1 base, with 10 bases between them. Germline values: CDR1 DFQATT, CDR2 SNEGSKA (reference sequence). Written as DNA, the CDR3 is TGCAGTGCTACCCCGGACGGCCAAGAGACCCAGTACTTC. This encodes CSATPDGQETQYF.

The V call is TRBV7-2, the J call TRBJ2-6, with 8 bases aligning to TRBD2. The CDR3 length is 20 residues. Germline V gene data show CDR1 as SGHTA and CDR2 as FQGNSA. With V trimmed by 2 bases and J by 4 bases, 16 bases remained unmatched. The CDR3 reads CASSLKPPPGGLLGANVLTF. The DNA of the CDR3 is TGTGCCAGCAGCTTAAAGCCCCCCCCGGGGGGGTTACTGGGGGCCAACGTCCTGACTTTC.

This clonotype was counted at least ten times. The V and J genes are TRBV2 and TRBJ2-1; D is uncertain. This CDR3 comprises 12 residues. V lost 5 bases and J lost 8, with 10 bases in between. Germline lookup yields CDR1 SNHLY and CDR2 FYNNEI. CDR3 sequence reads: CASSQSRYEQFF. Here the CDR3 DNA reads TGTGCCAGCAGTCAATCTCGGTATGAGCAGTTCTTC.

In this sample, this clonotype turned up many times. The chain joins TRBV20-1 to TRBJ2-7; possibly TRBD1 for D (6 bases). CDR1 and CDR2 from the germline V gene are DFQATT and SNEGSKA (reference sequence). V was shortened by 6 bases and J by 5 bases, with 11 bases between the two germline ends. This CDR3 is built from 11 residues. This chain's CDR3 is CSASGGHEQYF. The CDR3 DNA is TGCAGTGCAAGTGGGGGCCACGAGCAGTACTTC.

This clonotype was detected many times. The rearrangement links TRBV20-1 to TRBJ1-5, with D hard to call. Germline V lookup: CDR1 DFQATT, CDR2 SNEGSKA (reference sequence). The CDR3 extends over 14 amino acids. Trimming left V 3 bases short and J 2 bases short, with 11 bases between. CDR3 in amino acids: CSASGLTGNQPQHF. CDR3 sequence (DNA): TGCAGTGCTAGTGGGCTGACGGGCAATCAGCCCCAGCATTTT.

In this sample, this clonotype turned up many times. The chain employs TRBV20-1 and TRBJ2-7, with a weak D call TRBD1 (6 bases). With 3 bases removed from V and 6 bases from J, the gap between germline ends came to 15 bases. Germline V gene sequence: CDR1 DFQATT, CDR2 SNEGSKA (reference sequence). The CDR3 consists of 13 residues. The CDR3 reads CSARGHISPEQYF. The CDR3 coding sequence is TGCAGTGCTAGGGGACATATTAGCCCCGAGCAGTACTTC.

On this clonotype itself: A much bigger clone sits one base away, suggesting this may be a read error. The chain uses TRBV6-1 and TRBJ2-7; 9 nucleotides line up with TRBD1. V was clipped by 6 bases and J by 9 bases; unmatched bases: 18. Germline values: CDR1 MNHNS, CDR2 SASEGT. CDR3 length: 16 amino acids. CDR3 residues: CASRENPGQGAGGQYF. CDR3 in DNA: TGTGCCAGCAGAGAGAACCCGGGACAGGGAGCAGGCGGGCAGTACTTC.

The J gene is TRBJ2-1, the V gene TRBV9; 10 bases fit TRBD2. Per germline, CDR1 SGDLS and CDR2 YYNGEE. Trimming took 3 bases from V and 5 from J; bases not matched to a gene: 5. CDR3 size: 15 residues. In DNA form, the CDR3 reads TGTGCCAGCAGCGCCGGACTAGCGGTGAACAATGAGCAGTTCTTC. Translated: CASSAGLAVNNEQFF.

This clonotype has a count of ten or more. This rearrangement joins TRBV15 to TRBJ1-2, with D unresolved. The V gene lost 0 bases and the J gene lost 1 base, with 12 bases spanning the gap. CDR3 length equals 16 residues. Germline values: CDR1 LNHNV, CDR2 YYDKDF (reference sequence). CDR3 loop: CATSRDGLGSNYGYTF. In nucleotides, the CDR3 is TGTGCCACCAGCAGAGATGGGTTAGGGAGTAACTATGGCTACACCTTC.

The chain uses TRBV27 and TRBJ2-7; D possibly corresponds to TRBD1 (5 bases). This CDR3 has 15 residues. Germline V lookup: CDR1 MNHEY, CDR2 SMNVEV (reference sequence). The V and J ends lost 6 bases and 0 bases respectively, with 15 bases between them. CDR3 nucleotides: TGTGCCAGCAGACCAGACAGATTGAACTCCTACGAGCAGTACTTC. As protein: CASRPDRLNSYEQYF.

This clonotype was seen many times. V is TRBV2 and J is TRBJ2-7, with 8 bases matching TRBD1. J gave up 6 bases and V 4 bases, and 14 bases lay outside the gene matches. CDR1 is SNHLY, CDR2 FYNNEI, per germline. There are 16 residues in the CDR3. The CDR3 protein is CASSGGFDRGLFEQYF. The DNA of the CDR3 is TGTGCCAGCAGTGGAGGGTTTGACAGGGGACTCTTCGAGCAGTACTTC.

The chain recombines TRBV6-1 with TRBJ2-5, with TRBD2 matching over 13 bases. Germline CDR1 is MNHNS and CDR2 is SASEGT. The CDR3 has 15 amino acids. V was pared by 6 bases and J by 5 bases, with 6 bases of the junction left unmatched. The DNA for the CDR3 is TGTGCCAGCAGCGGACTAGCGGGAGTATCCGAGACCCAGTACTTC. Amino acids: CASSGLAGVSETQYF.

This clonotype was seen many times. The J gene is TRBJ2-7, the V gene TRBV7-2, with 12 bases identical to TRBD2. The CDR3 length is 17 residues. The germline V gene encodes CDR1 SGHTA and CDR2 FQGNSA. V shed 4 bases, J shed 4 bases, and the junction held 11 bases outside the gene matches. The CDR3 spells CASSSPPSGREGYEQYF. In DNA form, the CDR3 reads TGTGCCAGCAGCTCCCCGCCTAGCGGGAGGGAGGGGTACGAGCAGTACTTC. The whole variable domain, remainder taken from reference TRBV7-2 and TRBJ2-7, is GAGVSQSPSNKVTEKGKDVELRCDPISGHTALYWYRQSLGQGLEFLIYFQGNSAPDKSGLPSDRFSAERTGGSVSTLTIQRTQQEDSAVYLCASSSPPSGREGYEQYFGPGTRLTVT.

The sample holds many counts of this clonotype. V usage is TRBV2 and J usage is TRBJ2-7; D unclear. The ends were cut back, 5 bases at V and 2 bases at J, with 13 bases in the middle. Germline assignment: CDR1 SNHLY and CDR2 FYNNEI. The CDR3 has 14 residues. DNA for the CDR3: TGTGCCAGCAGTCAGACGGACGCTACCTACGAGCAGTACTTC. This encodes CASSQTDATYEQYF.

This clonotype was recorded many times. This chain uses TRBV30 with TRBJ1-3, with a tentative D call TRBD1 (5 bases). The CDR3 consists of 14 residues. Germline values: CDR1 GTSNPN, CDR2 SVGIG (reference sequence). Trimming pared 5 bases from V and 2 bases from J, leaving 13 bases between. In nucleotides, the CDR3 is TGTGCCTGGGAACTCGGGGCCACTGGAAACACCATATATTTT. This sequence encodes CAWELGATGNTIYF.

Regarding this clonotype: The junction departs from germline at one end; a sequencing error may be responsible. The chain is built from TRBV5-1 and TRBJ2-7, with TRBD2 matching 8 bases. The CDR3 sequence is 18 residues long. Germline-derived CDR1 and CDR2 are SGHRS and YFSETQ. CDR3 coding DNA: TGTGCCAGCAGCGGTAGTTCCCCGGGGGGGGACGGAGCCTACGAGCAGTACTTC. Translation gives CASSGSSPGGDGAYEQYF.

This sequence joins TRBV20-1 and TRBJ2-7; D might be TRBD2 (6 bases). Germline V gives CDR1 DFQATT, CDR2 SNEGSKA (reference sequence). V shed 7 bases and J shed 1 base, with 14 bases lying between them. The CDR3 has 13 amino acids. The CDR3 region has the DNA TGCAGTGGGACGGGACTTACTTCCTACGAGCAGTACTTC. This encodes CSGTGLTSYEQYF.

This clonotype has just a few counts. The chain joins TRBV28 to TRBJ2-2, with TRBD2 matching 8 bases. J lost 0 bases, V lost 5 bases, and 14 bases had no gene match. Germline CDR1 is MDHEN and CDR2 is SYDVKM. This CDR3 is built from 19 residues. CDR3 sequence (DNA): TGTGCCAGCAGTCCCCCGACTAGCGCTGCAGTCGCGAACACCGGGGAGCTGTTTTTT. Translated, it gives CASSPPTSAAVANTGELFF.

This clonotype was seen repeatedly, ten times or more. This chain links TRBV28 with TRBJ2-5; D is possibly TRBD1 or TRBD2 (5 bases each). The germline gives CDR1 MDHEN, CDR2 SYDVKM. V lost 5 bases and J 5 bases, leaving 15 bases between the germline ends. The CDR3 is made up of 14 amino acids. The CDR3 spells CASSPPGLRETQYF. CDR3 bases: TGTGCCAGCAGTCCCCCGGGGCTGCGGGAGACCCAGTACTTC.

As for this clonotype: The junction does not match germline at one end; this may be a read error. V is TRBV4-3 and J is TRBJ2-2, with D tentatively TRBD2 (5 bases). CDR1 LGHNA and CDR2 YSLEER come from the germline V gene. CDR3 length: 15 residues. As DNA, the CDR3 is TGCGCCAGCAGCCAAGACCTCGGCGGCACCGGGGAGCTGCTTTTT. Protein sequence: CASSQDLGGTGELLF.

In its sample, this clonotype was seen many times. For the CDR3, the DNA is TGTGCCAGCAGCTCAGGTTTACGCACTGAAGCTTTCTTT. As protein: CASSSGLRTEAFF. The gene calls are TRBV7-9 and TRBJ1-1; the D is unclear. Per the germline V gene, CDR1 is SEHNR and CDR2 is FQNEAQ (reference sequence). The V end was cut by 4 bases, the J end by 4 bases, with 10 bases between. CDR3 size: 13 residues.

The J gene is TRBJ2-7, the V gene TRBV11-2; TRBD2 matches 9 bases. Germline-derived CDR1 and CDR2 are SGHAT and FQNNGV. The CDR3 spans 15 residues. The trim removed 5 bases at V and 6 bases at J, leaving 11 bases unmatched. The CDR3 loop is CASSPRGGGEAEQYF. Written as DNA, the CDR3 is TGTGCCAGCAGCCCCCGCGGGGGGGGTGAAGCCGAGCAGTACTTC.

This clonotype was observed at least ten times. The genes are TRBV20-1 and TRBJ2-7; D is ambiguous. Trimming cost V 3 bases and J 3 bases, with 12 bases left between them. The CDR3 spans 13 residues. Germline-derived CDR1 and CDR2 are DFQATT and SNEGSKA (reference sequence). The CDR3 DNA reads TGCAGTGCTAGTCTCGTTCCTCACTACGAGCAGTACTTC. It yields the protein CSASLVPHYEQYF.

This clonotype has ten or more counts. The chain combines TRBV20-1 with TRBJ2-4, with D hard to call. The CDR3 is 11 residues long. The V gene's germline CDR1 is DFQATT and CDR2 SNEGSKA (reference sequence). Trimming stripped 6 bases from V and 8 bases from J, with 11 bases between. The DNA of the CDR3 is TGCAGTGCCAAGGTCGTAGACATTCAGTACTTC. It specifies CSAKVVDIQYF.

The CDR3 sequence: CATSRPAGSYNEQFF. The CDR3 nucleotides are TGTGCCACCAGCAGACCAGCTGGCTCCTACAATGAGCAGTTCTTC. The J gene is TRBJ2-1, the V gene TRBV15; D is unclear. Germline CDR1 and CDR2: LNHNV and YYDKDF (reference sequence). Trimming took off 2 bases at V and 0 bases at J, with 8 bases between the two ends. The CDR3 spans 15 residues.

The sample holds many counts of this clonotype. The chain recombines TRBV20-1 with TRBJ2-7; tentatively, D is TRBD2 (5 bases). The germline CDR1 and CDR2 sequences are DFQATT and SNEGSKA (reference sequence). The V end lost 6 bases, the J end lost 0 bases, and 15 bases lay between the germline ends. The CDR3 runs to 14 residues. CDR3 DNA: TGCAGTGCCAAGAGCGGCGGAAGCTCCTACGAGCAGTACTTC. Protein sequence: CSAKSGGSSYEQYF.

There are many counts of this clonotype. The V gene is TRBV6-2 or TRBV6-3, the J gene TRBJ1-1, with a weak D call TRBD1 (5 bases). The CDR3 consists of 13 residues. The ends were cut back, 0 bases at V and 11 bases at J, with 13 bases in the middle. Germline V gene sequence: CDR1 MNHEY, CDR2 SVGEGT. The CDR3 loop is CASSYSGGAWAFF. CDR3 nucleotides: TGTGCCAGCAGTTACTCCGGCGGGGCCTGGGCTTTCTTT.

This clonotype has a handful of counts. The genes are TRBV18 and TRBJ1-6, with D unclear. Per germline, CDR1 KGHSH and CDR2 LQKENI. Trimming left V 5 bases short and J 5 bases short, with 10 bases between. This CDR3 has 14 amino acids. CDR3 in amino acids: CASSAGSNNSPLHF. The CDR3 bases are TGTGCCAGCTCAGCGGGATCTAATAATTCACCCCTCCACTTT.